The clone carrying this T cell receptor (beta chain) appeared a single time. Its antigen is unknown. This specimen belongs to a study of cytotoxic CD8 clonotypes in ibrutinib-treated CLL. Turning to the study itself: Within the patient group, around 11 were relapsed/refractory and over 14 treatment-naive, and 17 were IGHV unmutated. Response sampling came at median roughly 12 months of treatment, ranging roughly 6 to 36 months.

Germline lookup yields CDR1 ENHRY and CDR2 SYGVKD. The CDR3 has 11 amino acids. The V and J ends lost 3 bases and 3 bases respectively, with 3 bases between them. Whole-study results and caveats: On treatment, the uncommon public clonotypes contracted or remained stable. Clonality increased with ibrutinib response but returned toward baseline at progression.

Sequenced by immunoSEQ multiplex PCR; TCRdb stores in-frame clones only, minus some. Of approximately 170,000 clones detected, 70% to 90% appear once; the ten largest clones hold around 3%. This TCR was recovered from a human donor with chronic lymphocytic leukemia. The V and J genes are TRBV10-3 and TRBJ2-7; D remains unclear. The sequenced sample was PBMCs, obtained at disease progression, from a patient treated with ibrutinib. CDR3 region: CAISDYYEQYF. The CDR3 DNA reads as TGTGCCATCAGTGATTACTACGAGCAGTACTTC.